These 27 T cell receptor beta chains share one sample of origin, sequenced in a study of T cells in Graves' hyperthyroidism and ophthalmopathy. Researchers took RNA transcripts and amplified the TCR beta CDR3 regions from them. The primer set for the first-round RT-PCR of the TCR CDR3 was HTBI. TCRdb reprocessed the multiplex PCR reads via MiXCR and lists one record per CDR3 protein. This table has about 690,000 distinct CDR3 sequences, roughly 17% appearing once. The sample comprised blood. The receptor set was obtained from a man aged 45-65 years with Graves' hyperthyroidism.

This clonotype has just one count. The V and J genes are TRBV4-1 and TRBJ2-1; 12 bases fit TRBD2. There are 19 residues in the CDR3. Germline CDR1 MGHRA, CDR2 YSYEKL. Trimming at V came to 3 bases and at J to 0 bases, leaving 9 bases not matched to a gene. DNA of the CDR3: TGCGCCAGCAGCCAGGAGACTAGCGGGAGAAGGAGCTCCTACAATGAGCAGTTCTTC. This gives the protein CASSQETSGRRSSYNEQFF.

This clonotype was observed at least ten times. The V and J genes are TRBV10-3 and TRBJ2-5; 7 bases align to TRBD2. This CDR3 contains 13 residues. V lost 6 bases to trimming and J lost 5 bases; unmatched junction nucleotides: 6. Germline V gives CDR1 ENHRY, CDR2 SYGVKD. CDR3 DNA sequence: TGTGCCATCAGGGCTGGACTAGGTGAGACCCAGTACTTC. Its translation: CAIRAGLGETQYF.

This clonotype was recorded many times. V usage is TRBV12-3 or TRBV12-4 and J usage is TRBJ2-3; 10 positions agree with TRBD1. CDR3 length: 14 amino acids. The ends lost 11 bases at V and 4 bases at J; junction bases unmatched: 9. CDR3: CAGADRGLADTQYF. CDR3 bases: TGTGCCGGCGCGGACAGGGGGTTAGCAGATACGCAGTATTTT.

A remark on this clonotype: At one of its ends the junction is not consistent with the germline gene, which may arise from a read error. The chain couples TRBV7-7 to TRBJ2-1, with D perhaps TRBD2 (6 bases). The germline V gene has CDR1 SSHAT and CDR2 FNYEAQ (reference sequence). The CDR3 extends over 18 amino acids. The CDR3 DNA sequence: TGTGCTAGCAGCTTAGGACGGCCGGGGGAGCTCTCCTACAATGAGCAGTTCTTC. The encoded protein is CASSLGRPGELSYNEQFF.

This clonotype appeared many times. The V gene is TRBV12-3 or TRBV12-4, the J gene TRBJ2-1; D is undetermined. V shed 6 bases and J shed 0 bases, with 12 bases lying between them. This CDR3 has 15 amino acids. The chain's CDR3 is CASSPGAGSYNEQFF. CDR3 in DNA: TGTGCCAGCAGCCCGGGCGCCGGCTCCTACAATGAGCAGTTCTTC.

The V call is TRBV6-2 or TRBV6-3, the J call TRBJ2-1, with D perhaps TRBD1 (6 bases). CDR1 MNHEY and CDR2 SVGEGT come from the germline V gene. The V and J ends lost 6 bases and 3 bases respectively, with 21 bases between them. The CDR3 has 17 amino acids. The CDR3 spells CASSFLGDRKIYNEQFF. The CDR3 bases are TGTGCCAGCAGCTTTCTCGGCGACAGGAAAATCTACAATGAGCAGTTCTTC.

V is TRBV29-1 and J is TRBJ1-1; D is unclear. The CDR3 is made up of 12 amino acids. The germline V gene encodes CDR1 SQVTM and CDR2 ANQGSEA. Here the CDR3 reads CTTGQANTEAFF. CDR3 bases: TGCACTACCGGGCAGGCGAACACTGAAGCTTTCTTT.

This clonotype was recorded a few times. The J gene is TRBJ1-1, the V gene TRBV19; D possibly corresponds to TRBD1 (5 bases). Germline CDR1 reads LNHDA; CDR2 reads SQIVND (reference sequence). The CDR3 is made up of 12 amino acids. The V gene lost 5 bases and the J gene lost 7 bases, with 11 bases spanning the gap. CDR3 nucleotide sequence: TGTGCCAGTAGTGCCGGGGGTATTGAAGCTTTCTTT. This gives the protein CASSAGGIEAFF.

V gene TRBV2 combines with J gene TRBJ2-5, with D uncertain. Trimming stripped 9 bases from V and 5 bases from J, with 13 bases between. Germline-derived CDR1 and CDR2 are SNHLY and FYNNEI. This CDR3 region has 12 residues. CDR3 in DNA: TGTGCCAGTGGACCGGGCCAGGAGACCCAGTACTTC. This encodes CASGPGQETQYF. The variable domain in full, with the rest retrieved from reference TRBV2 and TRBJ2-5, is EPEVTQTPSHQVTQMGQEVILRCVPISNHLYFYWYRQILGQKVEFLVSFYNNEISEKSEIFDDQFSVERPDGSNFTLKIRSTKLEDSAMYFCASGPGQETQYFGPGTRLLVL.

J is TRBJ2-1 and V is TRBV6-2 or TRBV6-3; no clear D. The CDR3 contains 14 residues. Germline CDR1 reads MNHEY; CDR2 reads SVGEGT. The ends were cut back, 0 bases at V and 5 bases at J, with 8 bases in the middle. This CDR3 reads CASSYSLTNNEQFF. The CDR3 DNA follows: TGTGCCAGCAGTTACTCGCTCACAAACAATGAGCAGTTCTTC.

Only a few counts were recorded for this clonotype. V and J are TRBV7-9 and TRBJ1-2; 8 bases are shared with TRBD1. The CDR3 is 15 amino acids. The V and J ends lost 1 base and 7 bases, in that order; junction bases with no gene match: 8. CDR1 is SEHNR, CDR2 FQNEAQ, per germline (reference sequence). Here the CDR3 DNA reads TGTGCCAGCAGCTTAGAAGGCAGGGGGCCTTTTGGCTACACCTTC. It codes for CASSLEGRGPFGYTF.

This clonotype occurred many times. V usage is TRBV10-3 and J usage is TRBJ1-1; D is perhaps TRBD1 (5 bases). This CDR3 contains 16 residues. CDR1 and CDR2 from the germline V gene are ENHRY and SYGVKD. Between the trimmed V and J ends, which lost 0 bases and 2 bases, there was a span of 13 bases. CDR3 DNA: TGTGCCATCAGTGAGTCGAGGGGAGAAACCAACACTGAAGCTTTCTTT. Translating gives CAISESRGETNTEAFF.

This clonotype was seen many times. V usage is TRBV28 and J usage is TRBJ2-1, with TRBD1 matching over 8 bases. Germline V CDR1 and CDR2: MDHEN, SYDVKM. Losses at the gene ends were 6 bases for V and 3 bases for J; bases not matched to a gene: 7. The length of the CDR3 is 15 residues. The chain's CDR3 is CASSLRDRSYNEQFF. The CDR3 nucleotides read TGTGCCAGCAGCCTCCGGGACAGGAGCTACAATGAGCAGTTCTTC.

This chain links TRBV24-1 with TRBJ2-3; 7 bases are a match to TRBD1. J lost 12 bases, V lost 4 bases, and 6 bases had no gene match. Germline V gene lookup returns CDR1 KGHDR and CDR2 SFDVKD. This CDR3 is built from 12 residues. In nucleotides, the CDR3 is TGTGCCACCAGTGACCCGGGACAGAAACAGTATTTT. This sequence encodes CATSDPGQKQYF.

This rearrangement joins TRBV3-1 to TRBJ1-4, with 12 bases fitting TRBD1. The length of the CDR3 is 16 residues. The germline gives CDR1 LGHDT, CDR2 YNNKEL (reference sequence). The V segment lost 4 bases and the J segment 4 bases; nucleotides outside the gene matches: 4. CDR3 sequence: CASSRGQGADNEKLFF. CDR3 nucleotide sequence: TGTGCCAGCAGCCGGGGACAGGGGGCGGATAATGAAAAACTGTTTTTT.

The chain employs TRBV5-1 and TRBJ2-3, with a tentative D call TRBD1 (5 bases). The CDR3 sequence is 16 residues long. The V end was cut by 4 bases, the J end by 0 bases, with 15 bases between. Germline-derived CDR1 and CDR2 are SGHRS and YFSETQ. The CDR3 here is CASSLGWGASTDTQYF. The CDR3 DNA reads TGCGCCAGCAGCCTGGGTTGGGGCGCGAGCACAGATACGCAGTATTTT.

This clonotype showed up just a few times. A much larger clone lies a single base off, so this may be a read error. The CDR3 carries no conserved terminal phenylalanine or tryptophan, so it likely arises from a read error. The J gene is TRBJ2-7, the V gene TRBV2; TRBD1 might be the D (6 bases). The CDR3 is 11 residues long. V was trimmed by 7 bases and J by 2 bases, leaving 6 bases between them. Germline V gene lookup returns CDR1 SNHLY and CDR2 FYNNEI. CDR3 sequence reads: CASNRAYEQYL. CDR3 bases: TGTGCCAGCAACAGGGCCTACGAGCAGTACCTC.

V gene TRBV11-2 combines with J gene TRBJ2-3; 11 bases fit TRBD1. The V segment lost 5 bases and the J segment 2 bases; nucleotides outside the gene matches: 6. The germline CDR1 and CDR2 sequences are SGHAT and FQNNGV. CDR3 size: 16 residues. The CDR3 loop reads CASSPRTGGYTDTQYF. For the CDR3, the DNA is TGTGCCAGCAGCCCCAGGACAGGGGGCTACACAGATACGCAGTATTTT.

This clonotype has at least ten counts. This sequence joins TRBV2 and TRBJ2-1; D assignment may be TRBD1 or TRBD2 (5 bases each). Trimming stripped 7 bases from V and 4 bases from J, with 11 bases between. The V gene's germline CDR1 is SNHLY and CDR2 FYNNEI. The CDR3 is made up of 13 amino acids. The CDR3 reads CASTDEGYNEQFF. Here the CDR3 DNA reads TGTGCCAGCACCGACGAGGGGTACAATGAGCAGTTCTTC.

The chain joins TRBV7-9 to TRBJ1-1, with D perhaps TRBD1 (5 bases). The CDR3 has 16 amino acids. The germline V and J ends were trimmed by 5 bases and 0 bases, with 16 bases remaining between them. Germline V gene lookup returns CDR1 SEHNR and CDR2 FQNEAQ (reference sequence). As DNA, the CDR3 is TGTGCCAGCAGCCCAGCGGGGGGGGGGTTGAACACTGAAGCTTTCTTT. It yields the protein CASSPAGGGLNTEAFF.

The chain is built from TRBV7-3 and TRBJ1-1; 7 bases agree with TRBD1. The CDR3 extends over 15 amino acids. V trimming: 5 bases; J trimming: 4 bases; junction bases outside the gene matches: 10. Germline loops: CDR1 SGHTA, CDR2 FQGTGA. CDR3 DNA sequence: TGTGCCAGCAGCCGACAGGGTTGGGGGGCCACTGAAGCTTTCTTT. It yields the protein CASSRQGWGATEAFF.

The chain combines TRBV7-3 with TRBJ2-1; 7 bases align to TRBD2. Per the germline V gene, CDR1 is SGHTA and CDR2 is FQGTGA. This CDR3 comprises 15 residues. V lost 4 bases, J lost 8 bases, and 11 bases stayed unmatched. The CDR3 region is CASSWGGGLIDEQFF. CDR3 sequence (DNA): TGTGCCAGCAGCTGGGGGGGGGGACTAATCGATGAGCAGTTCTTC.

This clonotype has at least ten counts. The rearrangement links TRBV18 to TRBJ2-1; 7 bases fit TRBD2. Germline CDR1 reads KGHSH; CDR2 reads LQKENI. Trimming removed 0 bases from V and 5 bases from J; junction bases left unmatched: 4. This CDR3 has 15 residues. The CDR3 coding sequence is TGTGCCAGCTCACCACCGAGCGGGATCGACAATGAGCAGTTCTTC. Translated: CASSPPSGIDNEQFF.

This clonotype was picked up many times. This chain joins TRBV20-1 and TRBJ2-7, with 7 bases fitting TRBD2. Per the germline V gene, CDR1 is DFQATT and CDR2 is SNEGSKA (reference sequence). The CDR3 covers 13 residues. Unmatched junction bases numbered 5, after V lost 5 bases and J lost 1 base. CDR3 in DNA: TGCAGTGCTTATAGCGGGCGGTCCTACGAGCAGTACTTC. Translated, it gives CSAYSGRSYEQYF.

There are many counts of this clonotype. The rearrangement uses TRBV27 and TRBJ2-3, with 7 bases fitting TRBD2. The germline V gene encodes CDR1 MNHEY and CDR2 SMNVEV (reference sequence). The CDR3 length is 14 residues. The trim removed 6 bases at V and 0 bases at J, leaving 3 bases unmatched. This CDR3 reads CASSLAESTDTQYF. CDR3 bases: TGTGCCAGCAGCCTAGCGGAGAGCACAGATACGCAGTATTTT.

This clonotype was seen ten or more times. The chain has TRBV19 and TRBJ1-1, with D hard to call. The V and J ends lost 5 bases and 7 bases respectively, with 17 bases between them. CDR3 length: 14 residues. Germline V CDR1 and CDR2: LNHDA, SQIVND (reference sequence). CDR3 residues: CASSPFGRNVEAFF. The CDR3 DNA reads TGTGCCAGTAGTCCTTTCGGCAGAAACGTTGAAGCTTTCTTT.

This clonotype came up many times. This chain connects TRBV30 to TRBJ2-7; the D gene could be TRBD1 or TRBD2 (6 bases each). Germline values: CDR1 GTSNPN, CDR2 SVGIG (reference sequence). V lost 2 bases to trimming and J lost 4 bases, with 24 bases between them. This CDR3 has 17 amino acids. The CDR3 coding sequence is TGTGCCTGGAGTTTGGGGGGTAGGGGGACCAGAGCGTACGAGCAGTACTTC. The encoded protein is CAWSLGGRGTRAYEQYF.